This section outlines one T cell receptor (beta chain) sequence together with its context. The sample is drawn from a study of blood T cell repertoires in COVID-19. Study context: Acute and convalescent COVID-19 samples came from the United States, Italy and Spain.

The table came from immunoSEQ multiplex PCR; TCRdb's copy has only in-frame clones and leaves some out. The repertoire consists of under 150,000 clones, with 80% occurring once and the leading ten covering approximately 13%. The source of this sequence is a man aged 55 to 70 with active or convalescent COVID-19. Sequencing input: peripheral blood.

The CDR3 protein is CASSQAWTSGVYEQYF. CDR3 DNA sequence: TGCGCCAGCAGCCAAGCTTGGACTAGCGGGGTCTACGAGCAGTACTTC. The J gene is TRBJ2-7, the V gene TRBV4-3; the match to TRBD2 covers 12 bases. The CDR3 runs to 16 residues. The trim removed 1 base at V and 3 bases at J, leaving 4 bases unmatched. Germline V gives CDR1 LGHNA, CDR2 YSLEER.